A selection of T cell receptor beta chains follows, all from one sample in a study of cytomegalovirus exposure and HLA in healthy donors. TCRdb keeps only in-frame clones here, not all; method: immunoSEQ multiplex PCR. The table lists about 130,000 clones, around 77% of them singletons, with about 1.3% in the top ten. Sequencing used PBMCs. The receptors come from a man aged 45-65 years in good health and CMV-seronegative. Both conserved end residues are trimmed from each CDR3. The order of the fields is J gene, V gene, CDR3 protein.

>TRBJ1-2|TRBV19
ASSRTGTGTSGYT
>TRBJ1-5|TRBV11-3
ASSSVIGPYQPQH
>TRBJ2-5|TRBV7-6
ASSTRLAGVKETQY
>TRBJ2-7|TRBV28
ASSLVVAGSLPYEQY
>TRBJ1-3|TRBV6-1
ATRQDVTNTIY
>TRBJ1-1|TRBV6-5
ASSQKGTPNTEAF
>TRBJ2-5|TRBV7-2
ASSLSKETQY
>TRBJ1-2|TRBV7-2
ASRHADRISGYT
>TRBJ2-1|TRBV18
ASSPLGQGEQF
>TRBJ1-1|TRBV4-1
ASSQDLGRQAF
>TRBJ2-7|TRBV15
ATSRGRERPHEQY
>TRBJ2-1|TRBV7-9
ASSADRGYNEQF
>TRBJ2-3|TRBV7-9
ASSTQGYADTQY
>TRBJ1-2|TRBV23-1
ASRADRGSDGYT
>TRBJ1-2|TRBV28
ASRNTGGGYT
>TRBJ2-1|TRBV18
ASSPGIGQPYNEQF
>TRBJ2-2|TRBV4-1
ASSQGGAGERTGELF
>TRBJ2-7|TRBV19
ASSDSGTGTYEQY
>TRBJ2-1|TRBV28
ASSLITRGLYEQF
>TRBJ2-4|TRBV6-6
ASSYEPGAKNIQY
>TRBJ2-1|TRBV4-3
ASSQGTSGNYNEQF
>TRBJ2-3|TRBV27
ASRPTGGSGTDTQY
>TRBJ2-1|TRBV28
ASSPAGEQF
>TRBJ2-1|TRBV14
ASSPTSGIRNEQF
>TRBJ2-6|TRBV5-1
ASSLASLGAPGANVLT
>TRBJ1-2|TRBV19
ASSQGSLGYGYT
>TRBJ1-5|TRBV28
ASRTGYQPQH
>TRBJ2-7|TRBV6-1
ASTGGVDYEQY
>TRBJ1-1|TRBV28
ASSLGQGGTEAF
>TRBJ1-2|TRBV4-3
ASSLNLDGTGGGYT
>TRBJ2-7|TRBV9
ASSVDRLGGEQY
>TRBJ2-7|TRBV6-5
ASSASAGEQY
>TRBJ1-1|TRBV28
ASSPTHNTEAF
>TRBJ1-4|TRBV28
ASSLRTGYNEKLF
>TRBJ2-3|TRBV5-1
ASSFGTSEHTQY
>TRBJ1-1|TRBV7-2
ASSLRQGSNTEAF
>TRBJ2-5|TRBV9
ASSADNQETQY
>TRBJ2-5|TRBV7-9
ASSPRLSEKETQY
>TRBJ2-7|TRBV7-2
ASSLGQGSSYEQY
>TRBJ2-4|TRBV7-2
ASSRRVSGRRHIQY
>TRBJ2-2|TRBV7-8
ASSFKMGREGRTGELF